This T cell receptor beta chain was retrieved from a study of T cell responses to AZD1222 COVID-19 vaccine (dated by TCRdb to 2020 to 2022). Regarding the study in general: Because spike-specific TCR depth and breadth did not differ between the two schedules, AZD1222 recipients who got a second dose at roughly 4 weeks were pooled with those who got a second dose at roughly 12 weeks. TCR sequencing covered fewer than 250 trial participants: 207 given two doses of AZD1222 and around 25 given two doses of MenACWY control vaccine. Trial participants were enrolled into age subgroups of 18-55, 56-69 and 70-plus years, which contained roughly 150, 30 and 60 TCR-sequenced participants, respectively. The study at large found these results: Because no samples from the day 14 peak response were available, repertoires could be characterized only after the peak T cell response. The vaccine-associated CD4 TCRs covered the entire spike protein, and the dominant responses fell in regions 160-218 and 743-854. Reportedly, almost half of the unique spike-specific TCRs recognized epitopes lying outside the regions that are mutated in the B.1.351 and B.1.1.7 variants. The 56-69-year group was small, and its depth increase did not reach significance, likely because of low power. Conclusions about previously exposed vaccinees are limited because only a handful of AZD1222 recipients were SARS-CoV-2 seropositive at baseline. Most participants were white British and females outnumbered males, and the authors suggested that clonal diversity may have been underestimated. After two AZD1222 doses, both the breadth and the depth of spike-specific TCRs were significantly higher than at day 0 and than in MenACWY recipients.

This specimen's time point label, interpreted: baseline before first vaccination. The vaccinee samples were drawn from two UK trials, COV001 and COV002, one of which was a single-blind randomized controlled phase 2/3 trial testing AZD1222 (ChAdOx1 nCoV-19) in healthy adults. Trial participant PBMC samples were collected at day 0 and day 28 after the second dose for TCRbeta chain sequencing. The CDR3 regions of human TCRbeta chains were subjected to immunosequencing. Under the source paper's analysis protocol: TCRs in the repertoires were matched against a reference library of SARS-CoV-2-specific TCRs that had been generated with the MIRA antigen-specificity platform. Breadth meant the fraction of unique TCRs that were SARS-CoV-2-associated, whereas depth meant the fraction of total T cells that were SARS-CoV-2-associated. Each spike-specific TCR was assigned to its reactive spike region and to a CD4 or CD8 class using the MIRA data. Log10-transformed breadth and depth values were compared by one-way ANOVA with Sidak's multiple comparisons tests. TCRdb stores this immuneACCESS table with in-frame sequences only. Part of the clones is absent; in the studies checked, under half of the shortfall reflects unresolved V genes, and no reason is known for the rest. V, J and clone size were drawn from that table, and D and trimming were deduced from the DNA. For this sample the table gives roughly 100,000 clones, of which 75% to 90% were detected only once. The top ten hold 7% to 10% of the sample.

Via the germline V gene (reference sequence), CDR1 is LNHDA and CDR2 SQIVND. The CDR3 sequence holds 18 residues, the cysteine and phenylalanine included. Solely the CDR3 DNA is kept, with 54 bases framed from the first base. Trimming costs V 5 bases and J 0 bases, and their ends lie 17 bases apart. On this clone: Its antigen remains undetermined. No much larger clonotype is one base removed from it; base qualities were not supplied.

This TCR derives from an adult in good health. The V and J segments used are TRBV19 and TRBJ2-6, with the D segment identity uncertain. The material was peripheral blood, obtained on day 0 of AZD1222 vaccination. The sequenced DNA is TGTGCCAGTAGTTTCAGGACCCAATTGATCTCTGGGGCCAACGTCCTGACTTTC. Its translation reads: CASSFRTQLISGANVLTF.